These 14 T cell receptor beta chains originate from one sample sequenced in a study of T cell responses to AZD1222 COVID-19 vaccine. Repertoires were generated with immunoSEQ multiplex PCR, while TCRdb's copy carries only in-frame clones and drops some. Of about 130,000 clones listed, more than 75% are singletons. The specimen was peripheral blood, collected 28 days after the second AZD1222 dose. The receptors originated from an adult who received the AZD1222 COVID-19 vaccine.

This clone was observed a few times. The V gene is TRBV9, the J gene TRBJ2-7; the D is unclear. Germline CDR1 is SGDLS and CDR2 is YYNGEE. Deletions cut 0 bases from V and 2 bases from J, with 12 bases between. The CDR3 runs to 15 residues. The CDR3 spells CASSVEQSNTYEQYF. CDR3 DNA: TGTGCCAGCAGCGTAGAACAGTCGAATACCTACGAGCAGTACTTC.

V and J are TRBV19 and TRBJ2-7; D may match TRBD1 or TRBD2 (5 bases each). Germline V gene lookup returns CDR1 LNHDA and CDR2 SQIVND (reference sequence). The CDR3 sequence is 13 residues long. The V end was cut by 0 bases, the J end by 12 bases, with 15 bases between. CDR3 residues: CASSIELGHEGYF. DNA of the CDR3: TGTGCCAGTAGTATAGAGCTCGGACATGAGGGGTACTTC.

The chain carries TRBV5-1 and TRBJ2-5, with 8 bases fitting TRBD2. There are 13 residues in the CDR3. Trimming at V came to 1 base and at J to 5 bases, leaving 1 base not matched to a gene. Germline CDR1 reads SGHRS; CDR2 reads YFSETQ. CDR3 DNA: TGCGCCAGCAGCTTGACGGGAGGGGAGACCCAGTACTTC. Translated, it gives CASSLTGGETQYF.

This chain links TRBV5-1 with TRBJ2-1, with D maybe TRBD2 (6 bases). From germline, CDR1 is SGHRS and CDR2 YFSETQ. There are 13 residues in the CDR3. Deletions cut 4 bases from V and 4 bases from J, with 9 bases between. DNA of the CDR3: TGCGCCAGCAGCAACCGGGAGTACAATGAGCAGTTCTTC. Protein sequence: CASSNREYNEQFF.

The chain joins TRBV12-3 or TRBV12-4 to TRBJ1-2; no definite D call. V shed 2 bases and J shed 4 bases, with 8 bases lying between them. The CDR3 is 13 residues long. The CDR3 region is CASSLSVGYGYTF. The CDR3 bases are TGTGCCAGCAGTTTATCGGTGGGCTATGGCTACACCTTC.

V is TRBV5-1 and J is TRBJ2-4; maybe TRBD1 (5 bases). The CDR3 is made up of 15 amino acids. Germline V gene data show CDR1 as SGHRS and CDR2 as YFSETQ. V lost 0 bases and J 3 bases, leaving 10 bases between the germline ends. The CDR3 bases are TGCGCCAGCAGCTTGGGGTTGCAGGGCAAAAACATTCAGTACTTC. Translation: CASSLGLQGKNIQYF.

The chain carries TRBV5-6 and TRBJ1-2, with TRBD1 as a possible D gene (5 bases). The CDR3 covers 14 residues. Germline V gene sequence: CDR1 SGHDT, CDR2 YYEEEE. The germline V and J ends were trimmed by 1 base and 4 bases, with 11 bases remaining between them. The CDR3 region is CASSLQGKGYGYTF. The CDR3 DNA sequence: TGTGCCAGCAGCTTGCAGGGTAAAGGCTATGGCTACACCTTC.

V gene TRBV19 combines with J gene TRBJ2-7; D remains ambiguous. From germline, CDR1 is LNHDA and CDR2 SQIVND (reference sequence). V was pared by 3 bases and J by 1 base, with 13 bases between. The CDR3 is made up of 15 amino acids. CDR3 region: CASSMSGRQSYEQYF. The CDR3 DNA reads TGTGCCAGTAGTATGTCAGGCAGACAATCCTACGAGCAGTACTTC.

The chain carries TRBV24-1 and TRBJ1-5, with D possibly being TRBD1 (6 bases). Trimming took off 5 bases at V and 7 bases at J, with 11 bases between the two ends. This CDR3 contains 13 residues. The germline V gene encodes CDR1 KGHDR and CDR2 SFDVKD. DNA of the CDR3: TGTGCCACCAGTGGAAACAGGGACCAGCCCCAGCATTTT. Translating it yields CATSGNRDQPQHF.

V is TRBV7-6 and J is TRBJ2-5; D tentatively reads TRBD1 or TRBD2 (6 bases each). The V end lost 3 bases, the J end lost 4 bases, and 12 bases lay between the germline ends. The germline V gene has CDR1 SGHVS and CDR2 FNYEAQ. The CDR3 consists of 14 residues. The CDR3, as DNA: TGTGCCAGCAGCTTTAAAGGGGGGCCAGAGACCCAGTACTTC. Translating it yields CASSFKGGPETQYF.

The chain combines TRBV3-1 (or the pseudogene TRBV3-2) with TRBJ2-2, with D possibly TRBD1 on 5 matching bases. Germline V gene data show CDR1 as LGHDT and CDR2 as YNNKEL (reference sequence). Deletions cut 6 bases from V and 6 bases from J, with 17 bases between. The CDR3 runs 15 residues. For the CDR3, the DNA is TGTGCCAGCAGTCTCTGGGGCTTAGCCGCCGGGGAGCTGTTTTTT. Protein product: CASSLWGLAAGELFF.

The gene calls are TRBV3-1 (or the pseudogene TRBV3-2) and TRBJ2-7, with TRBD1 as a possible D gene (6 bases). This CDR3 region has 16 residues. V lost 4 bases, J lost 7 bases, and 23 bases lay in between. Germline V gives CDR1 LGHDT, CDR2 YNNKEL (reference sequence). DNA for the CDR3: TGTGCCAGCAGCCCTCGGACAGCACAGAGGAGCTTTGAGCAGTACTTC. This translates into CASSPRTAQRSFEQYF.

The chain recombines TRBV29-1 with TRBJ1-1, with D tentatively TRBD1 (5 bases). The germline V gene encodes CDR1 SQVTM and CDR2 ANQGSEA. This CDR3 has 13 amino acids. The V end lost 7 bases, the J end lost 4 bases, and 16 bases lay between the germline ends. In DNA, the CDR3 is TGCAGCGCCGGGGGGGGAGGAGGCACTGAAGCTTTCTTT. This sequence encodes CSAGGGGGTEAFF.

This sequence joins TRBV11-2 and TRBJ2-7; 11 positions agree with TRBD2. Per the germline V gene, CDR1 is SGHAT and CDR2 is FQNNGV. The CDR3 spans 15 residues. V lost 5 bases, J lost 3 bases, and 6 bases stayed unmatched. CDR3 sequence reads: CASSQGLADIYEQYF. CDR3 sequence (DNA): TGTGCCAGCAGCCAGGGACTAGCGGACATCTACGAGCAGTACTTC.